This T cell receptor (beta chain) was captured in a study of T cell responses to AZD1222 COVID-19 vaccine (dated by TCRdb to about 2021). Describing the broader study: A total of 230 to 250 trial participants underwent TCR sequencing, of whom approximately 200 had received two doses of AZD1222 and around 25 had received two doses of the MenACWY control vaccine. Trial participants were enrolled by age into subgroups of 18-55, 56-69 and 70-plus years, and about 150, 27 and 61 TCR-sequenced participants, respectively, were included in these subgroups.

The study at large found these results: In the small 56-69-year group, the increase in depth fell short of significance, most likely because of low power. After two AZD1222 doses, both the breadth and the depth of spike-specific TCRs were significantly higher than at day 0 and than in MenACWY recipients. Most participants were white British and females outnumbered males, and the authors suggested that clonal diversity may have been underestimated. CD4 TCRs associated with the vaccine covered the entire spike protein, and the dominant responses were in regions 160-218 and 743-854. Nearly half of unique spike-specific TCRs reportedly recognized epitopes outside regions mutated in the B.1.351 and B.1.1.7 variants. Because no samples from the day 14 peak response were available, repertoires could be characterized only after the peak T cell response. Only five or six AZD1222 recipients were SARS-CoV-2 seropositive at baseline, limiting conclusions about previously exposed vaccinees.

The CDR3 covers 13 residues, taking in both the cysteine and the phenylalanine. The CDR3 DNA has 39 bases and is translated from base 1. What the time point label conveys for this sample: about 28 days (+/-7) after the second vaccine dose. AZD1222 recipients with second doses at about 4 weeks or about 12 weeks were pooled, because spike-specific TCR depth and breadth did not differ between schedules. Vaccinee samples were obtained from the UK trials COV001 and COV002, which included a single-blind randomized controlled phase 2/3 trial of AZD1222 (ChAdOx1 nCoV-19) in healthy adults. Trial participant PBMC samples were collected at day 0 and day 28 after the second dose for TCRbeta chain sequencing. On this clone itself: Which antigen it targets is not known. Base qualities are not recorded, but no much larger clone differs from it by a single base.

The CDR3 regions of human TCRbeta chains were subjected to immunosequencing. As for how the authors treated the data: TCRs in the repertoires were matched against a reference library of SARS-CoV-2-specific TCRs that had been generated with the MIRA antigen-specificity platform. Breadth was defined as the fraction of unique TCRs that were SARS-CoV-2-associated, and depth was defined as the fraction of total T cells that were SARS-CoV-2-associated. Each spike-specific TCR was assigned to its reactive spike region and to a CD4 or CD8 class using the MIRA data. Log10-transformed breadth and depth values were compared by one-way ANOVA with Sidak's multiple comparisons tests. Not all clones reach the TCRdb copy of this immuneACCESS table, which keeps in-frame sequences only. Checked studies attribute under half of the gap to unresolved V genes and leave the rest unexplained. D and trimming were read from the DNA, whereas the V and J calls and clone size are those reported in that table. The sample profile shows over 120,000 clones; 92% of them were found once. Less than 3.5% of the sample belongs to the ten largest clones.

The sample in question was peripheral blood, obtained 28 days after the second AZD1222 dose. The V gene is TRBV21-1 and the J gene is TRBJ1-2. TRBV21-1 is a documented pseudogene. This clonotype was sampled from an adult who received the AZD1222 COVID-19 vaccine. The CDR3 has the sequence CASRVLRDPGYTF. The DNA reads TGTGCCAGCAGAGTTCTCCGGGACCCTGGCTACACCTTC.